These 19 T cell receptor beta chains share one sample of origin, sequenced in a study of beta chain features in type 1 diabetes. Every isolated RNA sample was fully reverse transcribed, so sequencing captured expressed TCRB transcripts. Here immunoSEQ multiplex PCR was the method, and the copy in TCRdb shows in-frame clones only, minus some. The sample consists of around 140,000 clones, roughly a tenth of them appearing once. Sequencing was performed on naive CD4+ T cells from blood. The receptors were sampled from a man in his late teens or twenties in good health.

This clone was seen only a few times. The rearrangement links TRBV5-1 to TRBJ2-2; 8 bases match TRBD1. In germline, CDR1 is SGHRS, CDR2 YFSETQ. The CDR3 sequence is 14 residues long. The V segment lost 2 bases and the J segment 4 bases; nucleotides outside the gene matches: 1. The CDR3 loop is CASSLQGGTGELFF. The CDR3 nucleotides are TGCGCCAGCAGCTTACAGGGGGGCACCGGGGAGCTGTTTTTT.

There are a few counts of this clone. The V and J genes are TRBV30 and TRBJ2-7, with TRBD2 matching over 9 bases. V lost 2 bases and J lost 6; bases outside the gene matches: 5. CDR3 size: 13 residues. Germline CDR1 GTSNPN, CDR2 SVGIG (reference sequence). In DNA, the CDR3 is TGTGCCTGGAGTCTCGGACTAGCGAGCGAGCAGTACTTC. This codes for CAWSLGLASEQYF.

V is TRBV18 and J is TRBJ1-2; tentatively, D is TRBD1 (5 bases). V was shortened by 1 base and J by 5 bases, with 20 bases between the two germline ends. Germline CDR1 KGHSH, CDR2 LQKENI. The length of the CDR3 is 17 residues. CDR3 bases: TGTGCCAGCTCACCACTCGGACGCGGGGCCTCACTATATGGCTACACCTTC. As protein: CASSPLGRGASLYGYTF.

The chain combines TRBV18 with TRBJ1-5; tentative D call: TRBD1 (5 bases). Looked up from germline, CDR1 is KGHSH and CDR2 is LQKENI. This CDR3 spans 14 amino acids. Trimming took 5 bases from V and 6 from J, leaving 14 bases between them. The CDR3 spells CASSDTGYGQPQHF. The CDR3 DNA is TGTGCCAGCTCAGATACAGGATACGGTCAGCCCCAGCATTTT.

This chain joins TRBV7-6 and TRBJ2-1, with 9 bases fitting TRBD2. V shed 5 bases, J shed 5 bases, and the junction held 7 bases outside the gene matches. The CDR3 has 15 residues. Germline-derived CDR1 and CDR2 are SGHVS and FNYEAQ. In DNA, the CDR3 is TGTGCCAGCAGCGTCCTAGCGGGGAGAAACAATGAGCAGTTCTTC. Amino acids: CASSVLAGRNNEQFF.

CDR3 sequence: CASSAWTGDNEKLFF. The CDR3 nucleotides read TGCGCCAGCAGCGCCTGGACAGGGGATAATGAAAAACTGTTTTTT. This chain links TRBV4-3 with TRBJ1-4; TRBD1 agrees at 9 bases. Unmatched junction bases numbered 5, after V lost 5 bases and J lost 4 bases. The CDR3 is 15 amino acids. Germline V CDR1 and CDR2: LGHNA, YSLEER.

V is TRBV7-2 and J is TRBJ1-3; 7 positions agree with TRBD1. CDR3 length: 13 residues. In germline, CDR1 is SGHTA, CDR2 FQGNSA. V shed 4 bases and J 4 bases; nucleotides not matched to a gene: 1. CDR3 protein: CASSWGQGNTIYF. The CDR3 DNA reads TGTGCCAGCAGCTGGGGACAGGGAAACACCATATATTTT. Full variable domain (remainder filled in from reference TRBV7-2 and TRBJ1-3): GAGVSQSPSNKVTEKGKDVELRCDPISGHTALYWYRQSLGQGLEFLIYFQGNSAPDKSGLPSDRFSAERTGGSVSTLTIQRTQQEDSAVYLCASSWGQGNTIYFGEGSWLTVV.

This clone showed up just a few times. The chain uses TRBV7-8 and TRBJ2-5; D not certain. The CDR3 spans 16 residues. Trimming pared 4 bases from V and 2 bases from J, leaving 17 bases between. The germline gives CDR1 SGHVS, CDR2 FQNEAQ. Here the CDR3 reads CASSSPPRRGQETQYF. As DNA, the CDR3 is TGTGCCAGCAGCTCACCCCCGCGGAGAGGTCAAGAGACCCAGTACTTC.

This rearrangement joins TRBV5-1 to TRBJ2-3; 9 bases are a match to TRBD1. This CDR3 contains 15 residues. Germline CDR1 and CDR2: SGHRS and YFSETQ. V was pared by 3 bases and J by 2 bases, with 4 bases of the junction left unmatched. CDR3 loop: CASSYRDRDTDTQYF. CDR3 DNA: TGCGCCAGCAGCTACCGGGACAGGGACACAGATACGCAGTATTTT.

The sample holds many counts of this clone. CDR3 nucleotide sequence: TGTGCCAGCAGTTCGGTGGCAGGGGGGCAAGAGACCCAGTACTTC. Amino acids: CASSSVAGGQETQYF. The chain combines TRBV28 with TRBJ2-5, with D perhaps TRBD1 (7 bases). The V end was cut by 4 bases, the J end by 2 bases, with 14 bases between. This CDR3 has 15 residues. From germline, CDR1 is MDHEN and CDR2 SYDVKM.

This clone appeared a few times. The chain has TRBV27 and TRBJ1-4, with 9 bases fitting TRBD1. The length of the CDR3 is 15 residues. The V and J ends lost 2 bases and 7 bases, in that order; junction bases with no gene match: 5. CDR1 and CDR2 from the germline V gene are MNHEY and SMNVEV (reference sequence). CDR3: CASSLGDRDIEKLFF. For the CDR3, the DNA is TGTGCCAGCAGTTTAGGGGACAGGGACATTGAAAAACTGTTTTTT.

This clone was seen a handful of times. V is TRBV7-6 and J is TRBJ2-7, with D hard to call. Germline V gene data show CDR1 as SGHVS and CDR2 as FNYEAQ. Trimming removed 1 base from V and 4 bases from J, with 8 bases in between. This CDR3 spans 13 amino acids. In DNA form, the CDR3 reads TGTGCCAGCAGCTTAGTTTCGGAGTACGAGCAGTACTTC. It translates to CASSLVSEYEQYF.

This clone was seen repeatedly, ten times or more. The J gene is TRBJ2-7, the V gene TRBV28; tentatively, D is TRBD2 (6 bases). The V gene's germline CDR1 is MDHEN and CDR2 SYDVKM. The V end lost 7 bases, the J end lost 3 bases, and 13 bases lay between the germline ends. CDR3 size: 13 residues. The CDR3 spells CASTGGALYEQYF. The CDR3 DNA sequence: TGTGCCAGCACTGGCGGGGCCCTCTACGAGCAGTACTTC.

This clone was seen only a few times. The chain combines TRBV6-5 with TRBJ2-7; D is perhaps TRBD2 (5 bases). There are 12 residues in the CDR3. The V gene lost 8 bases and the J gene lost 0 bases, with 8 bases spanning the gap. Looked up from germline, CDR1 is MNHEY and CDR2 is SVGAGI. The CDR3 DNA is TGTGCCAGCTCGGGGTCCTCCTACGAGCAGTACTTC. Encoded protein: CASSGSSYEQYF.

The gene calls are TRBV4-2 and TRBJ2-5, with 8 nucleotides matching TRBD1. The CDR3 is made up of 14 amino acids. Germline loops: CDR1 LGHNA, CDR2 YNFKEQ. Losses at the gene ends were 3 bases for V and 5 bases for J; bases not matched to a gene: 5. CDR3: CASSQGNRGETQYF. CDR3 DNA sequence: TGTGCCAGCAGCCAGGGGAACAGGGGGGAGACCCAGTACTTC.

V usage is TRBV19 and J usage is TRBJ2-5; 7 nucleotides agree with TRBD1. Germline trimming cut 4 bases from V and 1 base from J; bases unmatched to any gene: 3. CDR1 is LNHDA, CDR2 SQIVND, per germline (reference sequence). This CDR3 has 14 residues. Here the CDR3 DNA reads TGTGCCAGTAGTAGTGGACAGGCCCAAGAGACCCAGTACTTC. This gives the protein CASSSGQAQETQYF.

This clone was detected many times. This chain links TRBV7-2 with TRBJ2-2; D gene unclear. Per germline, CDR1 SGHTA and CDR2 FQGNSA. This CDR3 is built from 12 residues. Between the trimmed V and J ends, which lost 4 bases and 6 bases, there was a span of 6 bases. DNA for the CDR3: TGTGCCAGCAGCTCCTTTGCCGGGGAGCTGTTTTTT. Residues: CASSSFAGELFF. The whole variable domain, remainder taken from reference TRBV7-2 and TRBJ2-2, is GAGVSQSPSNKVTEKGKDVELRCDPISGHTALYWYRQSLGQGLEFLIYFQGNSAPDKSGLPSDRFSAERTGGSVSTLTIQRTQQEDSAVYLCASSSFAGELFFGEGSRLTVL.

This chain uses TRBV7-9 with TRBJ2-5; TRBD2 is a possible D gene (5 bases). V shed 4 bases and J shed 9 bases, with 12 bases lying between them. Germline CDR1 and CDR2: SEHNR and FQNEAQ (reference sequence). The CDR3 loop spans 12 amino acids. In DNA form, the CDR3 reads TGTGCCAGCAGCTCCTCCGGTAGCGCCCAGTACTTC. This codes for CASSSSGSAQYF.

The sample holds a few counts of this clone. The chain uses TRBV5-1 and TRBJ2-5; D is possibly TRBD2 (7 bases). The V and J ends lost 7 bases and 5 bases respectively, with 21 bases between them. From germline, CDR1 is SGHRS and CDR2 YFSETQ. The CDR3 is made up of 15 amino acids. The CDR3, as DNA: TGCGCCAGCGGCGGCGGGTGGGGGGGCCCGGAGACCCAGTACTTC. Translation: CASGGGWGGPETQYF.